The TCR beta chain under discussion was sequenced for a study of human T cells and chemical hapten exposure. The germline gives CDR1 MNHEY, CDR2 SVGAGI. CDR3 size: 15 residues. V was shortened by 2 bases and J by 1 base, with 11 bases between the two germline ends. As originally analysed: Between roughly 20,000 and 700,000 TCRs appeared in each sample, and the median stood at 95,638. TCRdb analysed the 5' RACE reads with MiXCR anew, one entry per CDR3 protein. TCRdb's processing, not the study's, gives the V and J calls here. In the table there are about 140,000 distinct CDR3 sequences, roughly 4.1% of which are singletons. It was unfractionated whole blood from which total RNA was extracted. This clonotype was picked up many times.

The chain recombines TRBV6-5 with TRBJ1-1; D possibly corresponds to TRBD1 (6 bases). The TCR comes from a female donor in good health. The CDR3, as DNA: TGTGCCAGCAGTTACACAATGACAGGGAACACTGAAGCTTTCTTT. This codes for CASSYTMTGNTEAFF.